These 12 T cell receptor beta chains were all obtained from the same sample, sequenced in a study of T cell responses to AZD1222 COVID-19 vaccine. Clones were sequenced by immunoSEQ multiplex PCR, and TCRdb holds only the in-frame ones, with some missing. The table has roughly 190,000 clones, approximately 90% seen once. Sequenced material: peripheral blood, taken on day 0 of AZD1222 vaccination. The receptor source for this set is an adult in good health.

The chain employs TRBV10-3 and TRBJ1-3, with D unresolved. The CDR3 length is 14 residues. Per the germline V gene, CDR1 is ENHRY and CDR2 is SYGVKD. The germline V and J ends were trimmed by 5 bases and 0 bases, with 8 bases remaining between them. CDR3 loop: CAISRGLSGNTIYF. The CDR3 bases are TGTGCCATCAGTCGCGGGCTCTCTGGAAACACCATATATTTT.

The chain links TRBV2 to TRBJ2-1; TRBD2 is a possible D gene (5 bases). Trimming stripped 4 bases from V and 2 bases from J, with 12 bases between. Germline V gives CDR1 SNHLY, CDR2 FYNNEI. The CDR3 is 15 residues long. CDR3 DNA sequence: TGTGCCAGCAGTGTTGGTATGAGGGCCTACAATGAGCAGTTCTTC. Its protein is CASSVGMRAYNEQFF.

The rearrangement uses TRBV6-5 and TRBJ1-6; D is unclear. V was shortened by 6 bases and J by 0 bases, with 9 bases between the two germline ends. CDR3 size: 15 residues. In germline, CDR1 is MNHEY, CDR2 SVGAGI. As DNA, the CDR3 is TGTGCCAGCAGGCTCGGGAGCTCCTATAATTCACCCCTCCACTTT. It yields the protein CASRLGSSYNSPLHF.

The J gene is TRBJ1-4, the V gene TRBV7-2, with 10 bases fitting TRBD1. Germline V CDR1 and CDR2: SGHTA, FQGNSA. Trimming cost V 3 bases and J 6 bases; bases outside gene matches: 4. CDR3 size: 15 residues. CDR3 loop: CASSFVTGGYEKLFF. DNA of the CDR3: TGTGCCAGCAGCTTTGTGACAGGGGGCTATGAAAAACTGTTTTTT. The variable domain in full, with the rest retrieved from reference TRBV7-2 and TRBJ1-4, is GAGVSQSPSNKVTEKGKDVELRCDPISGHTALYWYRQSLGQGLEFLIYFQGNSAPDKSGLPSDRFSAERTGGSVSTLTIQRTQQEDSAVYLCASSFVTGGYEKLFFGSGTQLSVL.

The CDR3 DNA follows: TGCAGCGGGGTCACCAACTCTGGAAACACCATATATTTT. Amino acid sequence: CSGVTNSGNTIYF. J is TRBJ1-3 and V is TRBV29-1; D uncertain. Per germline, CDR1 SQVTM and CDR2 ANQGSEA. The CDR3 covers 13 residues. Trimming stripped 7 bases from V and 0 bases from J, with 10 bases between.

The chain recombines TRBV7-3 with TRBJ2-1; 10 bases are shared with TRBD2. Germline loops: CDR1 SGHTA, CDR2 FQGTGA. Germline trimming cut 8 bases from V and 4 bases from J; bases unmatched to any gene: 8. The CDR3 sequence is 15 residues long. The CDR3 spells CASSSSSGGYNEQFF. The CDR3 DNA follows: TGTGCCAGCTCATCTTCTAGCGGGGGTTACAATGAGCAGTTCTTC.

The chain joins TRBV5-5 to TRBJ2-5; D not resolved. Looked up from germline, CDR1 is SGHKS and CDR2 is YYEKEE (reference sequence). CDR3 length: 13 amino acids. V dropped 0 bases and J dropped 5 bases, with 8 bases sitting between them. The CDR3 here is CASSLGLPETQYF. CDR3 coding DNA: TGTGCCAGCAGCTTGGGCCTACCGGAGACCCAGTACTTC.

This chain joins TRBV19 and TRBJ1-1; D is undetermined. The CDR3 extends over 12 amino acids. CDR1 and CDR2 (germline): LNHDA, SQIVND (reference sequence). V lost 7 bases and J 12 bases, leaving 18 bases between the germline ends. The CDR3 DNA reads TGTGCCAGTACCTCCGCCCAAGCAGCAACTTTCTTT. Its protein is CASTSAQAATFF.

This CDR3 is CASSFGLGRNTIYF. CDR3 nucleotides: TGTGCCAGCAGCTTCGGCTTGGGGAGAAACACCATATATTTT. The rearrangement joins TRBV5-4 to TRBJ1-3; D gene unclear. The CDR3 is 14 amino acids. The germline V gene encodes CDR1 SGHNT and CDR2 YYREEE (reference sequence). The V end lost 2 bases, the J end lost 5 bases, and 11 bases lay between the germline ends. The full variable domain, in which reference TRBV5-4 and TRBJ1-3 provide the parts outside the CDR3, is ETGVTQSPTHLIKTRGQQVTLRCSSQSGHNTVSWYQQALGQGPQFIFQYYREEENGRGNFPPRFSGLQFPNYSSELNVNALELDDSALYLCASSFGLGRNTIYFGEGSWLTVV.

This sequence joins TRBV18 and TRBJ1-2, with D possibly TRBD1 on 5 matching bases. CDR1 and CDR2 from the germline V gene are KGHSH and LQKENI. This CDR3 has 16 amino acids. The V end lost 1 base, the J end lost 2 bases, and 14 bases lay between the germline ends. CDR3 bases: TGTGCCAGCTCACCACTCCGTCCAGGGCCGAACTATGGCTACACCTTC. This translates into CASSPLRPGPNYGYTF. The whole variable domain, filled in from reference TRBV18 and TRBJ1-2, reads NAGVMQNPRHLVRRRGQEARLRCSPMKGHSHVYWYRQLPEEGLKFMVYLQKENIIDESGMPKERFSAEFPKEGPSILRIQQVVRGDSAAYFCASSPLRPGPNYGYTFGSGTRLTVV.

The CDR3 loop reads CASSVGDGGTEAFF. In DNA, the CDR3 is TGTGCCAGCAGCGTAGGGGACGGCGGGACTGAAGCTTTCTTT. The chain carries TRBV9 and TRBJ1-1; the D gene is possibly TRBD1 (5 bases). With 0 bases removed from V and 5 bases from J, the gap between germline ends came to 11 bases. Germline V gene lookup returns CDR1 SGDLS and CDR2 YYNGEE. CDR3 length equals 14 residues.

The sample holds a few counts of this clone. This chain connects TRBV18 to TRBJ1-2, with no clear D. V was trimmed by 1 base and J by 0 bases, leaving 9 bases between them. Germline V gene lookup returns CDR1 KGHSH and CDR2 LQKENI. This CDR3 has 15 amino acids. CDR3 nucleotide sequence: TGTGCCAGCTCACCACGGGCTGACTCTAACTATGGCTACACCTTC. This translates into CASSPRADSNYGYTF.